Given below is one TCR beta chain in context. This clonotype was recorded only once. Its antigen is not yet known. No qualities accompany the bases; no much larger clone lies one base away. A read on its own is weak evidence. Receptor libraries were prepared by multiplex PCR. Sequencing used an Illumina HiSeq 4000. iRepertoire HTBI primers and Arm-PCR amplification of CDR3 regions were used to construct TCR beta libraries. PCR products were gel purified before sequencing. Concerning the study's data processing: Across samples, fewer than 70 TRBV and 13 to 15 TRBJ segments were identified and used for gene usage analysis of CDR3 amino acid clonotypes. COPE and FqMerger were used to merge filtered high-quality paired reads into contigs. BLAST was used to align contigs to the IMGT TRBV, TRBD and TRBJ reference genes, and CDR3 was defined following IMGT. Clonotypes above 0.1% frequency were classified as highly expanded clones. Shannon entropy was used to measure repertoire diversity, and the Gini coefficient was used to measure V-J evenness. A clonotype found in more than one individual was treated as public. TCRdb trimmed the raw reads at Q25, called clones with MiXCR and kept productive beta chains. Rows with a matching CDR3 protein are joined into one entry that keeps the most common DNA and genes. The V and J calls shown here were made by TCRdb, not taken from the authors' results. Counted in this sample were fewer than 550,000 distinct CDR3 sequences; roughly a fifth of them appeared once. Roughly 7% of the sample is taken by the ten largest.

The data derive from a study of regulatory T cells in long-lasting Graves disease (dated by TCRdb to about 2021). Describing the broader study: To count as having persistent Graves' disease, a patient had to have received antithyroid drug treatment for over 5 years with TSH receptor autoantibodies remaining persistently positive. This study used TCR sequencing and RNA sequencing of peripheral blood to compare persistent Graves' disease patients against newly diagnosed Graves' disease patients. In the clinical cohort, patients with persistent Graves' disease had used antithyroid drugs for an average of roughly 10 years. TCR sequencing covered approximately 13 persistent and 20 newly diagnosed Graves' disease patients, approximately 33 samples in total. The study was conducted in China and was registered as a clinical trial. Study-level results and caveats: The authors noted that the small sample size was a limitation that may lower accuracy. Compared with newly diagnosed patients, patients with persistent Graves' disease had lower TCR Shannon entropy and fewer highly expanded clones, which suggests clonal expansion. Only peripheral blood was studied, because thyroid tissue, the primary lesion, was inaccessible. Sequencing and analysis were limited to the TCR beta chain. More public clonotypes were shared among persistent patients (2,741) than among newly diagnosed patients (over 900). TRBV28, TRBJ1-2 and TRBJ2-5 were preferentially used in persistent disease, while TRBV20-1 and TRBJ2-1 were favored in newly diagnosed disease.

Explained via the paper, the time point label denotes: persistent/refractory GD, antithyroid drugs over 5 years with positive TRAb. RNA was extracted from PBMCs in TRIzol for both TCR sequencing and RNA sequencing. The diagnosis of Graves' disease followed American Thyroid Association guidelines. The patients came from an endocrinology department in Xi'an, China. From each patient, around 9 milliliters of peripheral blood was collected into an EDTA anticoagulant tube. Ficoll Paque Plus density gradient separation was used to isolate PBMCs, and no additional T cell sorting was done. An Agilent 2100 Bioanalyzer and agarose gel were used to assess RNA quality, and a NanoDrop 2000 was used to measure RNA concentration. CDR1 and CDR2 were assigned from the germline V gene as KGHDR and SFDVKD. From the cysteine through the phenylalanine, the CDR3 covers 16 amino acids. Only CDR3 DNA is held: 48 bases, read in frame from base 1. Ends trimmed: V by 0 bases, J by 3 bases; bases unmatched to a gene: 1.

The sequenced sample was peripheral blood mononuclear cells (PBMCs), obtained when the disease was refractory, from a patient treated with antithyroid drugs. The clonotype was recovered from a female donor with Graves disease. This sequence uses TRBV24-1 and TRBJ2-2; 9 central bases correspond to TRBD1. The CDR3 amino acid sequence is: CATSDLRTGDTGELFF. The DNA reads TGTGCCACCAGTGATTTGCGGACAGGGGACACCGGGGAGCTGTTTTTT.